The 28 T cell receptor beta chains below all came from one sample that was sequenced in a study of T cell repertoires in cytomegalovirus infection. TCRdb re-called the reads with MiXCR, one entry per CDR3 protein. The sample shows approximately 910,000 distinct CDR3 sequences, roughly 30% of them seen only once. These receptors lack a known antigen. Sample: cultured CD8+ T cells from PBMCs, taken from culture after CMV antigen stimulation. The receptors come from a human donor in good health (CMV status not recorded). Some clones in this sample may be carry-over from other donors' samples.

For this clonotype: The germline gene is not matched at one end of the junction; a read error may be the cause. This chain uses TRBV4-1 with TRBJ1-1; D may be TRBD1 (6 bases). CDR3 length: 13 amino acids. Germline V gives CDR1 MGHRA, CDR2 YSYEKL. This CDR3 is CASSQLSGDEAFF. CDR3 DNA: TGTGCCAGCAGCCAGCTCTCAGGGGATGAAGCTTTCTTT.

Notes on this clonotype: Compared with germline, one end of the junction differs, possibly owing to a read error. The J gene is TRBJ1-5, the V gene TRBV6-6, with 7 bases fitting TRBD1. Germline CDR1 reads MNHNY; CDR2 reads SVGAGI (reference sequence). The CDR3 runs 18 residues. DNA for the CDR3: TGTGCCAGCACTTACGACAGGGACGGTTTAGTTGGCAATCAGCCCCAGCATTTT. Translation gives CASTYDRDGLVGNQPQHF.

The rearrangement links TRBV7-2 to TRBJ1-5; 7 bases align to TRBD1. The germline V gene has CDR1 SGHTA and CDR2 FQGNSA. V lost 8 bases and J lost 4; bases outside the gene matches: 8. This CDR3 comprises 14 residues. DNA for the CDR3: TGTGCCAGCGCCCTTAACAGGGGAAATCAGCCCCAGCATTTT. It encodes CASALNRGNQPQHF.

This clonotype was recorded a few times. The J gene is TRBJ2-7, the V gene TRBV12-3 or TRBV12-4; D uncertain. Trimming shortened V by 1 base and J by 3 bases, and 7 bases separated the two germline ends. The length of the CDR3 is 13 residues. Here the CDR3 DNA reads TGTGCCAGCAGTTTAGATGTCATCTACGAGCAGTACGTC. It translates to CASSLDVIYEQYV.

The V and J genes are TRBV7-3 and TRBJ1-2; TRBD1 matches 10 bases. This CDR3 contains 14 residues. V shed 5 bases, J shed 4 bases, and the junction held 4 bases outside the gene matches. CDR1 and CDR2 from the germline V gene are SGHTA and FQGTGA. The CDR3: CASSQTGGGYGYTF. The CDR3, as DNA: TGTGCCAGCAGCCAGACAGGGGGCGGCTATGGCTACACCTTC.

The V call is TRBV18, the J call TRBJ2-7; 8 nucleotides agree with TRBD2. CDR1 and CDR2 (germline): KGHSH, LQKENI. There are 17 residues in the CDR3. V shed 5 bases, J shed 5 bases, and the junction held 17 bases outside the gene matches. This CDR3 is CASSGARGAPPFHEQYF. The CDR3 coding sequence is TGTGCCAGCTCAGGAGCGCGGGGGGCCCCCCCGTTCCACGAGCAGTACTTC. The whole variable domain, filled in from reference TRBV18 and TRBJ2-7, reads NAGVMQNPRHLVRRRGQEARLRCSPMKGHSHVYWYRQLPEEGLKFMVYLQKENIIDESGMPKERFSAEFPKEGPSILRIQQVVRGDSAAYFCASSGARGAPPFHEQYFGPGTRLTVT.

Turning to this clonotype: A much larger clone lies one base from this, so it may be a read error. The V call is TRBV10-3, the J call TRBJ1-2; tentative D call: TRBD1 (5 bases). The CDR3 is 15 residues long. CDR1 ENHRY and CDR2 SYGVKD come from the germline V gene. The CDR3 spells CAISESGEGPYDYTF. DNA for the CDR3: TGTGCCATCAGTGAGTCCGGGGAGGGACCCTATGACTACACCTTC.

This clonotype was detected a few times. CDR3 in amino acids: CASSDKGLGYGYTF. In DNA, the CDR3 is TGTGCCAGCAGTGATAAGGGGTTGGGCTATGGCTACACCTTC. The rearrangement uses TRBV2 and TRBJ1-2; D is possibly TRBD1 (5 bases). The CDR3 contains 14 residues. CDR1 and CDR2 from the germline V gene are SNHLY and FYNNEI. V was cut by 3 bases and J by 4 bases, with 12 bases left in between.

The chain uses TRBV6-2 or TRBV6-3 and TRBJ2-7; 9 nucleotides line up with TRBD2. CDR3 length: 16 residues. From germline, CDR1 is MNHEY and CDR2 SVGEGT. V lost 0 bases and J lost 2; bases outside the gene matches: 5. The CDR3 nucleotides are TGTGCCAGCAGTTACTCGAGGGCTAGCGGGACCTACGAGCAGTACGTC. Translating it yields CASSYSRASGTYEQYV.

The sample holds many counts of this clonotype. The chain recombines TRBV11-3 with TRBJ2-1; TRBD2 is a possible D gene (5 bases). The V end was cut by 1 base, the J end by 5 bases, with 9 bases between. CDR3 length: 14 residues. The germline V gene has CDR1 SGHNT and CDR2 YENEEA. The CDR3 region has the DNA TGTGCCAGCAGCTTAGGAGGGCAAAACAATGAGCAGTTCTTC. Translation gives CASSLGGQNNEQFF.

This clonotype showed up just a few times. The gene calls are TRBV28 and TRBJ2-1; D call uncertain. CDR3 length: 13 amino acids. Trimming shortened V by 2 bases and J by 12 bases, and 14 bases separated the two germline ends. Germline CDR1 MDHEN, CDR2 SYDVKM. The CDR3 region has the DNA TGTGCCAGCAGTTTAAGGCCCCTCGGGTCGCAGTTCTTC. As protein: CASSLRPLGSQFF. Complete variable domain (other parts from reference TRBV28 and TRBJ2-1): DVKVTQSSRYLVKRTGEKVFLECVQDMDHENMFWYRQDPGLGLRLIYFSYDVKMKEKGDIPEGYSVSREKKERFSLILESASTNQTSMYLCASSLRPLGSQFFGPGTRLTVL.

This clonotype was recorded a few times. This rearrangement joins TRBV12-3 or TRBV12-4 to TRBJ2-1, with no clear D. The CDR3 contains 11 residues. Trimming took off 6 bases at V and 10 bases at J, with 10 bases between the two ends. CDR3 in amino acids: CASSPKLEQFF. The CDR3 DNA follows: TGTGCCAGCAGCCCTAAGCTAGAGCAGTTCTTC.

There are a few counts of this clonotype. The chain recombines TRBV29-1 with TRBJ1-1; possible D gene TRBD1, 5 bases. CDR3 size: 14 residues. V was trimmed by 6 bases and J by 4 bases, leaving 18 bases between them. The germline gives CDR1 SQVTM, CDR2 ANQGSEA. The CDR3 is CSVYYAGRGTEAFF. The CDR3 DNA sequence: TGCAGCGTCTATTATGCGGGACGTGGCACTGAAGCTTTCTTT.

DNA of the CDR3: TGTGCCAGCAGCTTGATGAGGGAATGGTACACTGAAGCTTTCTTT. Protein product: CASSLMREWYTEAFF. The J gene is TRBJ1-1, the V gene TRBV5-4; D is uncertain. The germline V and J ends were trimmed by 1 base and 3 bases, with 13 bases remaining between them. CDR3 size: 15 residues. Germline V gives CDR1 SGHNT, CDR2 YYREEE (reference sequence).

The rearrangement joins TRBV7-3 to TRBJ1-5; tentative D call: TRBD1 (5 bases). Trimming left V 3 bases short and J 0 bases short, with 12 bases between. This CDR3 is 16 amino acids long. Looked up from germline, CDR1 is SGHTA and CDR2 is FQGTGA. This CDR3 is CASSLWGTSSNQPQHF. CDR3 nucleotide sequence: TGTGCCAGCAGCTTGTGGGGGACGTCTAGCAATCAGCCCCAGCATTTT.

The DNA of the CDR3 is TGTGCCAGCAGAGGGCAGGCCTTCGACTACACCTTC. It encodes CASRGQAFDYTF. The chain employs TRBV12-3 or TRBV12-4 and TRBJ1-2, with D uncertain. The V and J ends lost 6 bases and 10 bases respectively, with 15 bases between them. The CDR3 has 12 residues.

About this clonotype itself: A read error may account for a junction end that differs from germline. The chain uses TRBV6-2 or TRBV6-3 and TRBJ2-2; a weak D match, TRBD2 (5 bases). The CDR3 has 14 residues. Per germline, CDR1 MNHEY and CDR2 SVGEGT. The CDR3 loop is CVSSPLTGSGELFF. The DNA of the CDR3 is TGTGTCAGCAGTCCCCTAACGGGGTCCGGAGAGCTGTTTTTT.

The rearrangement links TRBV7-8 to TRBJ2-1; TRBD2 might be the D (6 bases). The CDR3 loop spans 16 amino acids. V lost 1 base and J lost 2, with 12 bases in between. CDR1 and CDR2 from the germline V gene are SGHVS and FQNEAQ. The CDR3 region is CASSLGGTWPYNEQFF. The CDR3 DNA reads TGTGCCAGCAGCTTAGGGGGGACTTGGCCCTACAATGAGCAGTTCTTC.

The V and J genes are TRBV7-9 and TRBJ2-7, with D tentatively TRBD1 (6 bases). CDR3 length equals 15 residues. With 8 bases removed from V and 0 bases from J, the gap between germline ends came to 17 bases. Germline V gives CDR1 SEHNR, CDR2 FQNEAQ (reference sequence). The CDR3 DNA sequence: TGTGCCAGCCTTCTCATACAGGGTTTCTCCTACGAGCAGTACTTC. Translation: CASLLIQGFSYEQYF.

This chain connects TRBV6-6 to TRBJ2-1, with 7 bases that match TRBD1. V lost 5 bases, J lost 4 bases, and 2 bases stayed unmatched. In germline, CDR1 is MNHNY, CDR2 SVGAGI (reference sequence). The CDR3 is made up of 13 amino acids. CDR3 sequence: CASSKTGYNEQFF. The CDR3 DNA reads as TGTGCCAGCAGTAAGACAGGGTACAATGAGCAGTTCTTC.

The sample holds one count of this clonotype. The junction does not match germline at one end; this may be a read error. This chain uses TRBV7-9 with TRBJ2-5; 7 nucleotides match TRBD2. The CDR3 covers 15 residues. Germline values: CDR1 SEHNR, CDR2 FQNEAQ (reference sequence). DNA of the CDR3: TGTGCCAACAGCCCGTTGGAGGGAGGGCCAGAGACCCAGTACTTC. Translated, it gives CANSPLEGGPETQYF.

The chain couples TRBV2 to TRBJ2-3; D possibly corresponds to TRBD2 (5 bases). Germline loops: CDR1 SNHLY, CDR2 FYNNEI. CDR3 size: 12 residues. Trimming took 8 bases from V and 1 from J, leaving 7 bases between them. The chain's CDR3 is CASPRGTDTQYF. In DNA form, the CDR3 reads TGTGCCAGCCCGAGGGGCACAGATACGCAGTATTTT.

The chain links TRBV27 to TRBJ1-5; TRBD1 aligns across 9 bases. CDR1 is MNHEY, CDR2 SMNVEV, per germline (reference sequence). The CDR3 consists of 14 residues. Germline trimming cut 5 bases from V and 4 bases from J; bases unmatched to any gene: 3. The CDR3 DNA sequence: TGTGCCAGCAGTACAGGGGGCTGGAATCAGCCCCAGCATTTT. Its protein product is CASSTGGWNQPQHF.

The chain couples TRBV6-6 to TRBJ1-2; TRBD1 matches 7 bases. The J segment lost 6 bases and the V segment lost 0 bases, leaving 4 bases of the junction unmatched. This CDR3 contains 14 residues. The V gene's germline CDR1 is MNHNY and CDR2 SVGAGI (reference sequence). Here the CDR3 DNA reads TGTGCCAGCAGTTACTCGACAGGGACTGATGGCTACACCTTC. This translates into CASSYSTGTDGYTF.

This clonotype was counted many times. Relative to the germline gene, one junction end is altered; a read error may explain this. The V call is TRBV7-3, the J call TRBJ1-6, with D possibly being TRBD1 (6 bases). CDR1 and CDR2 (germline): SGHTA, FQGTGA. This CDR3 region has 15 residues. CDR3 residues: CASSRIRGYDSPLHF. In nucleotides, the CDR3 is TGTGCCAGCAGCCGAATCAGGGGCTATGATTCACCCCTCCACTTT.

The V gene is TRBV7-4, the J gene TRBJ2-5; TRBD1 aligns across 7 bases. The CDR3 has 15 amino acids. Trimming took 5 bases from V and 2 from J; bases not matched to a gene: 8. The germline CDR1 and CDR2 sequences are SGHVT and SQSDAQ. CDR3 nucleotide sequence: TGTGCCAGCAGCGGAACCGGGACAGCTCAAGAGACCCAGTACTTC. This sequence encodes CASSGTGTAQETQYF.

Many counts were recorded for this clonotype. The V gene is TRBV7-8, the J gene TRBJ2-1; 12 bases are a match to TRBD2. Germline-derived CDR1 and CDR2 are SGHVS and FQNEAQ. The CDR3 totals 15 residues. The V and J ends lost 7 bases and 6 bases, in that order; junction bases with no gene match: 7. CDR3: CASTSPGLAGNEQFF. CDR3 DNA: TGTGCCAGCACCTCGCCGGGACTAGCGGGCAATGAGCAGTTCTTC.

The table lists this clonotype with many counts. The rearrangement joins TRBV7-6 to TRBJ2-7; 7 nucleotides agree with TRBD2. This CDR3 spans 15 amino acids. CDR1 and CDR2 (germline): SGHVS, FNYEAQ. Germline trimming cut 1 base from V and 2 bases from J; bases unmatched to any gene: 5. The CDR3 coding sequence is TGTGCCAGCAGCTTAGGGGGGGGTTCCACCTACGAGCAGTACTTC. Protein: CASSLGGGSTYEQYF.